This record concerns one T cell receptor (beta chain) sequence. One end of the junction varies from germline; a read error may be responsible. This entry belongs to a study of blood T cell repertoires in COVID-19. Study at large: The United States, Italy and Spain provided the acute and convalescent COVID-19 samples.

Authors' methods: How many nucleated cells were present was estimated from reference gene primer amplification. The protocol was immunoSEQ multiplex PCR, while the TCRdb copy is restricted to in-frame clones and leaves out a portion. V and J calls plus clone size are reproduced from that table; the DNA served to infer D and trimming. The sample includes about 160,000 clones, just over 90% of them seen just once. Sequenced input: peripheral blood. The sequence was obtained from a man in his late teens or twenties with acute or convalescent COVID-19.

CDR3: CASRLGLQETQYF. CDR3 nucleotide sequence: TGCGCCAGCAGGTTGGGACTACAAGAGACCCAGTACTTC. The genes are TRBV5-1 and TRBJ2-5; 7 bases line up with TRBD2. The CDR3 totals 13 residues. The V gene's germline CDR1 is SGHRS and CDR2 YFSETQ.